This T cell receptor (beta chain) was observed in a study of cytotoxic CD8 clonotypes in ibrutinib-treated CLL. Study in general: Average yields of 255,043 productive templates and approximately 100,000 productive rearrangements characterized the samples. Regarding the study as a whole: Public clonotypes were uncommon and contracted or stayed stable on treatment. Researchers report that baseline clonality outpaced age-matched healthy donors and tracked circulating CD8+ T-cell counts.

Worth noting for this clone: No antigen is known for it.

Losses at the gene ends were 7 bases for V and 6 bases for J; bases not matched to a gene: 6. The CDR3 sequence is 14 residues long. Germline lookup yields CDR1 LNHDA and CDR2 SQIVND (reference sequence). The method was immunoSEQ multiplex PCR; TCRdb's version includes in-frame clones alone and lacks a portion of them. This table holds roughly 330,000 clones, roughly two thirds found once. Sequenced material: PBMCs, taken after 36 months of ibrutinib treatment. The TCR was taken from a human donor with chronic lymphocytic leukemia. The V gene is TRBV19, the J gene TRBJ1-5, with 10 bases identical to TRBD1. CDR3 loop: CASKGQGMSQPQHF. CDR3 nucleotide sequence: TGTGCCAGTAAGGGACAGGGGATGAGTCAGCCCCAGCATTTT.